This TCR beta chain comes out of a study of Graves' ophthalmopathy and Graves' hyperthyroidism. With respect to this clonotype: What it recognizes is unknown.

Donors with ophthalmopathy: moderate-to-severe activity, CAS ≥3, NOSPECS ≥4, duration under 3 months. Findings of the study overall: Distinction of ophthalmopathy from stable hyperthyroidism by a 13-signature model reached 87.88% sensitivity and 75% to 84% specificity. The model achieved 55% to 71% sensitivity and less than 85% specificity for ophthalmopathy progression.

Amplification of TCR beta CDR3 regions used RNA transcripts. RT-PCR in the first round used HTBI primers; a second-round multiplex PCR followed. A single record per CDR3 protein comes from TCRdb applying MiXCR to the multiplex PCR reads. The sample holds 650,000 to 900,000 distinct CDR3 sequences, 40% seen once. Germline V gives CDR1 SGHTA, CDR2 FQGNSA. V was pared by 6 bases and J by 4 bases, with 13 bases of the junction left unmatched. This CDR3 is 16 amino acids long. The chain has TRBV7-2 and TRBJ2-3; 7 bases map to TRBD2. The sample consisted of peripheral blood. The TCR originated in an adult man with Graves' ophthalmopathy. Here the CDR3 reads CASSYSGGSGADTQYF. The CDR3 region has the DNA TGTGCCAGCAGTTACTCTGGCGGGAGTGGCGCAGATACGCAGTATTTT. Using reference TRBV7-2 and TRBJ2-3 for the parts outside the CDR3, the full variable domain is GAGVSQSPSNKVTEKGKDVELRCDPISGHTALYWYRQSLGQGLEFLIYFQGNSAPDKSGLPSDRFSAERTGGSVSTLTIQRTQQEDSAVYLCASSYSGGSGADTQYFGPGTRLTVL.